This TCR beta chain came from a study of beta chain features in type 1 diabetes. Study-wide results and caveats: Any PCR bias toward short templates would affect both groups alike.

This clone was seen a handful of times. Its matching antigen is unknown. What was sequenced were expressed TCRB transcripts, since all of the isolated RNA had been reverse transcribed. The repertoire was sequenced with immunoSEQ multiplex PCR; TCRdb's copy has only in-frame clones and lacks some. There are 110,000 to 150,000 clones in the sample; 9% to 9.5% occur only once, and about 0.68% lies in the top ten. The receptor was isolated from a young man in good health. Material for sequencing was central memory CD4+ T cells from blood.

The CDR3 DNA reads TGTGCCAGCAGTAATTGGAGGGGGGGTACCTACGAGCAGTACTTC. Protein product: CASSNWRGGTYEQYF. V gene TRBV7-2 combines with J gene TRBJ2-7; a weak D match, TRBD2 (7 bases). Trimming took 6 bases from V and 2 from J, leaving 17 bases between them. Per germline, CDR1 SGHTA and CDR2 FQGNSA. This CDR3 spans 15 amino acids. The full variable domain, rest sourced from reference TRBV7-2 and TRBJ2-7, is GAGVSQSPSNKVTEKGKDVELRCDPISGHTALYWYRQSLGQGLEFLIYFQGNSAPDKSGLPSDRFSAERTGGSVSTLTIQRTQQEDSAVYLCASSNWRGGTYEQYFGPGTRLTVT.